This passage covers 17 T cell receptor beta chains from one sample sequenced in a study of tumor-infiltrating lymphocytes in primary liver carcinoma. Co-extracted RNA and DNA came from approximately 20-30 mg of unsorted bulk tissue. Production of TCR beta cDNA used around 500 ng total RNA together with a constant-region primer. Employing slightly modified ARM-PCR, three nested multiplex PCR rounds were run, and these gave rise to the TCR beta libraries. The opening two PCR rounds, approximately 10 cycles each, paired TRBV1-TRBV30 forward primers with a C-beta reverse primer. TCRdb redid the calling of the multiplex PCR reads with MiXCR, one entry per CDR3 protein. The table includes 90,000 to 150,000 distinct CDR3 sequences, about two thirds detected once. Sequenced material: tumor-adjacent normal liver tissue. The receptors were gathered from a woman aged 60-75 years with primary liver carcinoma and hepatitis B virus infection.

The chain has TRBV5-6 and TRBJ2-3; D is uncertain. Germline lookup yields CDR1 SGHDT and CDR2 YYEEEE. Trimming left V 7 bases short and J 10 bases short, with 19 bases between. The length of the CDR3 is 13 residues. The CDR3 here is CASGLVGVLAQYF. CDR3 sequence (DNA): TGTGCCAGCGGTTTGGTTGGCGTCCTCGCGCAGTATTTT.

As regards this clonotype: A much bigger clone sits one base away, suggesting this may be a read error. The rearrangement uses TRBV6-4 and TRBJ2-1; TRBD2 is a possible D gene (6 bases). The CDR3 has 13 residues. Germline V gene sequence: CDR1 MRHNA, CDR2 SNTAGT. CDR3 residues: CVSSDLETGGLLF. CDR3 bases: TGTGTCAGCAGTGACTTAGAAACAGGAGGGCTGCTTTTC.

The CDR3 here is CASSQDFEGLEQFF. CDR3 coding DNA: TGTGCCAGCAGCCAAGATTTCGAGGGGCTTGAGCAGTTCTTC. The J gene is TRBJ2-1, the V gene TRBV4-2; D could derive from TRBD1 or TRBD2 (5 bases each). Germline CDR1 and CDR2: LGHNA and YNFKEQ. The V end lost 0 bases, the J end lost 9 bases, and 12 bases lay between the germline ends. The CDR3 spans 14 residues.

Concerning this clonotype: It may be a read error: a sequence one base away is much more abundant. The genes are TRBV10-3 and TRBJ2-3; 8 bases align to TRBD2. CDR1 is ENHRY, CDR2 SYGVKD, per germline. CDR3 length equals 16 residues. Losses at the gene ends were 6 bases for V and 3 bases for J; bases not matched to a gene: 11. The CDR3 sequence is CAISVTGGTATDTQYF. The CDR3 DNA follows: TGTGCCATCAGCGTAACGGGAGGGACGGCGACAGATACGCAGTATTTT.

This clonotype has ten or more counts. This chain uses TRBV29-1 with TRBJ2-7; weak D call: TRBD2 (6 bases). V was clipped by 7 bases and J by 1 base, with 11 bases between them. CDR3 size: 12 residues. The V gene's germline CDR1 is SQVTM and CDR2 ANQGSEA. CDR3 nucleotide sequence: TGCAGCGGGGGGGACCTTTCCTACGAGCAGTACTTC. This encodes CSGGDLSYEQYF.

About this clonotype itself: The CDR3 ends on some other residue instead of the conserved phenylalanine or tryptophan, so this is likely a read error. V is TRBV11-2 and J is TRBJ2-3; D ambiguous. The J call is doubtful: the DNA matches TRBJ1-5 better. Germline-derived CDR1 and CDR2 are SGHAT and FQNNGV. This CDR3 region has 16 residues. As DNA, the CDR3 is TGTGCCAGCAGCTCCGGATCAAGGCTTCACACAGATACGCAGCATTTG. Its translation is CASSSGSRLHTDTQHL.

Remarks on this clonotype: One base away lies a much larger clone, so this may be a sequencing read error. The chain couples TRBV27 to TRBJ2-1; TRBD1 matches at 8 bases. CDR1 and CDR2 (germline): MNHEY, SMNVEV (reference sequence). The CDR3 is 14 amino acids. CDR3 residues: CANSFGQGGNEQFF. The CDR3 DNA is TGTGCCAACAGTTTCGGACAGGGTGGCAATGAGCAGTTCTTC.

V gene TRBV28 combines with J gene TRBJ2-7; D tentatively reads TRBD1 or TRBD2 (5 bases each). The CDR3 has 15 residues. From germline, CDR1 is MDHEN and CDR2 SYDVKM. V lost 8 bases and J 3 bases, leaving 20 bases between the germline ends. Written as DNA, the CDR3 is TGTGCCAGCGGCTTTTGGGGGACGCCCAACTACGAGCAGTACTTC. It translates to CASGFWGTPNYEQYF.

The rearrangement links TRBV5-6 to TRBJ1-2, with unresolved D. The CDR3 runs 16 residues. The V end lost 0 bases, the J end lost 3 bases, and 15 bases lay between the germline ends. CDR1 and CDR2 (germline): SGHDT, YYEEEE. The CDR3 DNA follows: TGTGCCAGCAGCTTGGGTCAGAGGGCGAGGGACTATGGCTACACCTTC. It specifies CASSLGQRARDYGYTF.

The chain joins TRBV28 to TRBJ2-1, with 8 bases lining up with TRBD1. This CDR3 spans 15 amino acids. J was trimmed by 9 bases and V by 3 bases; bases with no gene match: 10. Per the germline V gene, CDR1 is MDHEN and CDR2 is SYDVKM. CDR3 loop: CASSFFRTGPSEQFF. In DNA, the CDR3 is TGTGCCAGCAGTTTCTTCCGGACAGGGCCGAGTGAGCAGTTCTTC.

Only one count was recorded for this clonotype. This CDR3 fails to terminate in the conserved phenylalanine or tryptophan, so it likely reflects a read error. This chain links TRBV6-1 with TRBJ2-3, with 9 bases fitting TRBD1. The CDR3 loop spans 13 amino acids. Germline CDR1 and CDR2: MNHNS and SASEGT. The CDR3 loop is CASSTGGVDTQYS. The CDR3 bases are TGCGCCAGCAGTACAGGGGGCGTAGATACGCAGTATTCT.

Concerning this clonotype itself: Possible read error: a much larger clone is one base away. The rearrangement links TRBV5-1 to TRBJ2-2; 9 nucleotides align to TRBD2. The CDR3 is 16 residues long. CDR1 is SGHRS, CDR2 YFSETQ, per germline. The CDR3 here is CSSRDSGGWNTGELFF. In nucleotides, the CDR3 is TGCTCCAGCAGGGATAGCGGGGGATGGAACACCGGGGAGCTGTTTTTT.

This clonotype came up a few times. This chain links TRBV7-3 with TRBJ1-1, with TRBD1 as a possible D gene (6 bases). This CDR3 contains 13 residues. V shed 0 bases and J shed 6 bases, with 8 bases lying between them. Per germline, CDR1 SGHTA and CDR2 FQGTGA. The CDR3 spells CASSLTGGAEAFF. The CDR3 nucleotides are TGTGCCAGCAGCTTAACGGGGGGCGCTGAAGCTTTCTTT.

Comments on this clonotype: The junction does not match germline at one end; this may be a read error. J is TRBJ2-2 and V is TRBV5-5, with no clear D. This CDR3 comprises 15 residues. Germline CDR1 reads SGHKS; CDR2 reads YYEKEE (reference sequence). CDR3 sequence reads: CVSSYWAGNTGELFF. The CDR3 DNA follows: TGTGTCAGCAGCTATTGGGCAGGGAACACCGGGGAGCTGTTTTTT.

The CDR3 DNA reads TGTGCCAGCAGCTTATTCCCCTCGAAGCAGGGGTTGGTCAGCAATCAGCCCCAGCATTTT. Protein product: CASSLFPSKQGLVSNQPQHF. V and J are TRBV7-8 and TRBJ1-5, with D tentatively TRBD1 (6 bases). CDR1 is SGHVS, CDR2 FQNEAQ, per germline. The CDR3 covers 20 residues. Trimming pared 2 bases from V and 1 base from J, leaving 24 bases between.

This clonotype was counted at least ten times. V and J are TRBV28 and TRBJ2-1; 9 bases fit TRBD2. This CDR3 has 15 residues. The germline V gene has CDR1 MDHEN and CDR2 SYDVKM. V gave up 3 bases and J gave up 9 bases; unmatched junction bases: 9. CDR3 sequence: CASSLIAGVRGEQFF. The CDR3 region has the DNA TGTGCCAGCAGTTTGATAGCGGGAGTAAGGGGTGAGCAGTTCTTC. The full variable domain, rest sourced from reference TRBV28 and TRBJ2-1, is DVKVTQSSRYLVKRTGEKVFLECVQDMDHENMFWYRQDPGLGLRLIYFSYDVKMKEKGDIPEGYSVSREKKERFSLILESASTNQTSMYLCASSLIAGVRGEQFFGPGTRLTVL.

With respect to this clonotype: With a much larger clone just one base away, this may be a read error. V and J are TRBV30 and TRBJ2-3; a possible D gene is TRBD2 (5 bases). There are 14 residues in the CDR3. Germline assignment: CDR1 GTSNPN and CDR2 SVGIG (reference sequence). CDR3 DNA: TGTGTCTGGAGTACGCGCGGAGCGGCCGCTACGCAGTATTTT. This encodes CVWSTRGAAATQYF.